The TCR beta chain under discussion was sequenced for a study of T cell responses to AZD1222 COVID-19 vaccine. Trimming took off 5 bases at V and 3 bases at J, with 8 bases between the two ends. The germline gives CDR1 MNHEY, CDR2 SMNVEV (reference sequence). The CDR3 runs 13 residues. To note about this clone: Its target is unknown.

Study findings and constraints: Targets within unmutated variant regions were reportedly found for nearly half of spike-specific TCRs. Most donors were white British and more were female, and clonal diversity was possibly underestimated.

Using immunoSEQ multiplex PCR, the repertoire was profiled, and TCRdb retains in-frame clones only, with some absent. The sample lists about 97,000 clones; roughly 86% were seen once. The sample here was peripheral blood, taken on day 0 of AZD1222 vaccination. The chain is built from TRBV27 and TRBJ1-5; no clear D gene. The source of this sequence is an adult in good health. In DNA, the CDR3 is TGTGCCAGCAGTGTTACTACCAATCAGCCCCAGCATTTT. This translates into CASSVTTNQPQHF.